The entry below describes one T cell receptor (beta chain). Its antigen remains undetermined. Base qualities are missing; no much larger clone stands one base away. The library was generated by the immunoSEQ multiplex PCR assay. The multiplex PCR relied on a mix of 60 forward primers for TCR Vbeta segments and 13 reverse primers for TCR Jbeta segments. A multiplex PCR assay on genomic DNA amplified the CDR3 region of rearranged TCR beta genes. The amplified TCR beta libraries were sequenced on the Illumina HiSeq System as 87-base-pair reads. In the original analysis: A later analysis tallied some 79 million unique TCR beta chains across the 550 to 850 repertoires, and approximately 12 million of those chains were shared by two or more donors. A nearest-neighbor algorithm error-corrected the raw reads and collapsed the reads into unique sequences, merging closely related sequences to remove PCR and sequencing errors. V, D and J gene segments were assigned by aligning CDR3 sequences to IMGT reference sequences. For a sequence to be retained, a match of at least six nucleotides was required to both a V gene segment and a J gene segment. A rearrangement was called productive if the CDR3 had no stop codons and remained in frame with V and J, and every other rearrangement was called non-productive. Following IMGT convention, CDR3 was defined as the stretch from the second conserved V-encoded cysteine to the conserved J-encoded phenylalanine. The earlier analysis of about 610 of the donors excluded sequences that lacked an unambiguous match to a single V gene segment. An earlier analysis of 500 to 700 of the donors classified V segments as functional when productive rearrangements were above 56.7% and as segregating when the standard deviation between donors was above 5%. A statistical classification framework was developed to diagnose cytomegalovirus status using the catalog of TCR beta chain sequences. A later analysis assigned V and J genes by comparing TCR nucleotide sequences with IMGT/GENE-DB human TR gene sequences. In a later analysis, CDR3 sequences and most-parsimonious VDJ recombination scenarios were assigned using the TCRdist pipeline. In a later analysis, each TCR beta chain was defined by its CDR3 amino acid sequence together with its V-gene family, and reads without a unique V-gene family were excluded. To address suspected cross-contamination and a sequencing artifact, a later analysis removed some 620 highly shared, low-generation-probability nucleotide sequences. In a later analysis, a clonal expansion index for each public chain was calculated from normalized within-repertoire ranks of inferred template counts. A later analysis computed generation probabilities with a VDJ recombination model fitted to out-of-frame rearrangements, and checked the results against IGoR. In a later analysis, TCR-TCR, TCR-HLA and TCR-CMV co-occurrence was scored with hypergeometric tests, and a repertoire-size bias correction was applied to TCR pairs. A later analysis estimated false discovery rates by permuting HLA or CMV assignments 20 times. In a later analysis, co-occurring TCRs were grouped using DBSCAN, with TCRdist sequence similarity added in when clustering inside HLA-allele-positive subsets. For co-occurrence clustering, repertoires with fewer than 30,000 or more than 120,000 public chains were excluded, along with about five repertoires with anomalous nucleotide sharing. This is the immuneACCESS table as TCRdb keeps it, with only in-frame sequences that have V and J called. A part of the clones is gone; compared with another copy, unresolved V genes explain less than half, and the rest is unexplained. Clonal size and the V and J genes are those of that table, whereas D and trimming came from the DNA. The sample profile shows approximately 190,000 clones; over 80% of them were found once. The ten largest account for roughly 6.3% of the sample.

The cohort consisted of approximately 670 healthy bone marrow donors. At the time of sampling, every cohort member was nominally healthy, though immune exposures that went unrecorded were likely present. The donor tested CMV seropositive and was one of the 289 seropositive cohort members. A peripheral blood sample was provided by each donor, and peripheral blood mononuclear cells were used for TCR beta sequencing. The Qiagen DNeasy Blood Extraction Kit was used to extract genomic DNA from the blood cell samples. This entry belongs to a study of cytomegalovirus exposure and HLA in healthy donors listed by TCRdb under 2017. Background for the entire study: An earlier analysis of approximately 550 of the donors reported approximately 270 Gb of sequence data and approximately 110 million unique TCR beta sequences from 150 million to 200 million T cells. The study used immunosequencing to profile the T cell repertoires of 666 subjects and linked those repertoires to cytomegalovirus serostatus. Typing coverage differed by locus: A, B, C, DRB1 and DQB1 were typed in about 620-640 donors, DQA1 in approximately 520, DPA1 in 600 to 610, and DPB1 in just under 490. About five DR-DQ haplotypes were treated as single units for association and clustering because of strong linkage in the cohort. HLA typing covered class I and class II loci at four-digit resolution. To predict cytomegalovirus infection status, the study brought together high-throughput TCR immunosequencing, statistical association of individual TCRs with disease status, and machine learning. A separate validation cohort of approximately 120 different subjects was used in addition to the roughly 720-subject first cohort. To decide whether each TCR beta V gene segment behaved as functional or pseudogenic, an earlier analysis of 587 of the donors relied on high-throughput TCR beta sequencing. An early release that covered 500 to 800 HLA-typed donors contained approximately 300 gigabases of sequencing data and 75 million to 100 million unique TCR sequences. To study patterns of TCR occurrence, a later analysis re-analyzed previously published TCR beta repertoires from several hundred donors and added high-resolution HLA genotyping. In a later genetic analysis, genome-wide SNP genotypes for about three fifths of the 666 donors were used, and that subset was treated as a discovery cohort. Among about 360 genotyped donors of the cohort, an average of approximately 250,000 unique TCR beta nucleotide sequences were sequenced per donor, around 20% of them non-productive. Of the roughly 400 genotyped donors, 80% to 90% were placed in the genetic ancestry cluster associated with self-reported Caucasian donors. The study aimed to test whether signatures of past pathogen exposure could be identified by cataloging public T cell receptors. Donor age, sex, ethnicity and CMV serostatus were collected together with the repertoire data. All discovery cohort repertoires had been generated on a single sequencing platform. Rather than using new phenotypic data, the later analysis identified candidate immune exposures from TCR beta sequences and from how often those sequences occurred across donors.

Beyond this particular receptor, the publication reports: In the study, some 160 TCR beta chains were listed as associated with cytomegalovirus. Linkage disequilibrium might explain the correlated functional status among segregating V segments, but an unknown experimental factor could not be ruled out. Several of the top co-occurrence clusters appeared to be linked to parvovirus B19, influenza, CMV and Epstein-Barr virus, according to a later analysis. Because HLA typing was unavailable for some donors at each locus, only the typed subset was used in association tests. Some IMGT-functional V segments, including TRBV6-2 and TRBV6-3, could not be told apart with the 87-base-pair reads, so those segments were excluded. Compared with the approximately 720-donor mean, donors in an Asian-associated ancestry cluster had fewer N-insertions in productive TCRs, according to a later genetic analysis. In a later genetic analysis, a missense DCLRE1C variant was associated with V-gene and J-gene trimming of TCR beta chains, and the association was replicated in an independent cohort. Assigning TCR associations to individual alleles was difficult when HLA alleles, especially DR and DQ, strongly co-occurred. The classifier was reported to diagnose cytomegalovirus status with high specificity and sensitivity in both the original and validation cohorts. The earlier analysis of some 560 of the donors excluded around 17 rarely observed V segments, including chromosome 9 orphons, because counts were too low. A further reported finding was that TCR beta sequences accurately predicted the HLA-A and HLA-B alleles for most subjects in the first cohort. It was suggested by the authors that the approach could potentially be generalized to other disease states and immunological phenotypes. Most CMV-associated TCR beta chains appeared to be HLA-restricted in a later analysis, and the HLA associations seemed to be driven largely by CMV exposure. Most TCR sequences were observed very rarely across donors, whereas some public TCRs were present in many individuals. An earlier analysis of approximately 530 of the donors showed that most TCR beta V segments appeared in productive rearrangements either about 87% or about 30% of the time, which broadly matched IMGT annotations. A later analysis found that HLA-associated TCR beta chains were more clonally expanded and had lower generation probabilities than equally common non-associated chains. The sequencing pipeline was judged likely to have produced a cluster of highly shared sequence variants as a technical artifact. Only TCR beta chains were sequenced in this cohort, and the absence of alpha or paired-chain data limited detectable features. In a later analysis, the rate of TCR association differed among HLA loci, with DRB1 alleles having the most associated TCRs and HLA-C alleles having the fewest. Presence/absence analyses assumed roughly uniform sequencing depth across donors, an assumption that may not hold. Immune exposure information for the cohort was limited to CMV serostatus. In a later analysis, around 15,000 TCR beta sequences were associated with specific HLA alleles at a false discovery rate of 0.05. A few of the identified cytomegalovirus-associated TCR beta chains were confirmed in vitro to be specific for cytomegalovirus antigens.

Its CDR3 holds 15 amino acids, cysteine through phenylalanine. The only DNA kept is the CDR3, 45 bases in frame from the first base. For this chain, trimming is 5 bases at the V end and 4 bases at the J end, and the number of junction bases without a gene match is 6. CDR1 and CDR2 (SNHLY, FYNNEI) derive from the germline V gene. This sequence originates from a man aged 40-50 years in good health and CMV-seropositive. The specimen was PBMCs. The chain was built from TRBV2 and TRBJ2-2; a stretch of 8 junction bases matches TRBD1. The DNA sequence is given as TGTGCCAGCAGTCGACAGGGGATCCCCACCGGGGAGCTGTTTTTT. Protein translation: CASSRQGIPTGELFF.